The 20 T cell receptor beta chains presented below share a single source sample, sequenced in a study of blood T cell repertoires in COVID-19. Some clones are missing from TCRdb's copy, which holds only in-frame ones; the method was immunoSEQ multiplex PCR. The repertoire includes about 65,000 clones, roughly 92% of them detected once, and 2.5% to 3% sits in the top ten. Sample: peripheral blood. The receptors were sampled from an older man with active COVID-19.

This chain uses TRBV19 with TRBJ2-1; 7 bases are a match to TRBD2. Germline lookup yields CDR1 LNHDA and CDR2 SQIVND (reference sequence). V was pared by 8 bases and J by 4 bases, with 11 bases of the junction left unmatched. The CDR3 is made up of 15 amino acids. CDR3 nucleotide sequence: TGTGCCAGTTTACCCCGGGGGGTTATATACAATGAGCAGTTCTTC. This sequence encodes CASLPRGVIYNEQFF.

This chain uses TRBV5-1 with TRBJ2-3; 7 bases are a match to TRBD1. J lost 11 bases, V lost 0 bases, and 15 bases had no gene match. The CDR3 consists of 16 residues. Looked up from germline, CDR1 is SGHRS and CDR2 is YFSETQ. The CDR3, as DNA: TGCGCCAGCAGCTTGGAGGTGACAGGGATGACTGGCGGGCAGTATTTT. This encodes CASSLEVTGMTGGQYF.

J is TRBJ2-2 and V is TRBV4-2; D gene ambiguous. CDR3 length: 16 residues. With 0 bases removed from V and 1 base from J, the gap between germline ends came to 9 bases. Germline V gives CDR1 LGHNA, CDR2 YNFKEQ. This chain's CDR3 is CASSQDRSGNTGELFF. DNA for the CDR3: TGTGCCAGCAGCCAAGATCGGTCAGGGAACACCGGGGAGCTGTTTTTT.

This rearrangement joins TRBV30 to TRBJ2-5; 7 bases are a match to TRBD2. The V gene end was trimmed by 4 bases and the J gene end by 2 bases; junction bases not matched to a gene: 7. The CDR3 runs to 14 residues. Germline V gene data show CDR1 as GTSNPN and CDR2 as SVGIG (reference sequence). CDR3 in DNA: TGTGCCTGGAAAGCGGGGAGCTTTCAAGAGACCCAGTACTTC. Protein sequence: CAWKAGSFQETQYF. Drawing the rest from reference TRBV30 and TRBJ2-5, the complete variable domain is SQTIHQWPATLVQPVGSPLSLECTVEGTSNPNLYWYRQAAGRGLQLLFYSVGIGQISSEVPQNLSASRPQDRQFILSSKKLLLSDSGFYLCAWKAGSFQETQYFGPGTRLLVL.

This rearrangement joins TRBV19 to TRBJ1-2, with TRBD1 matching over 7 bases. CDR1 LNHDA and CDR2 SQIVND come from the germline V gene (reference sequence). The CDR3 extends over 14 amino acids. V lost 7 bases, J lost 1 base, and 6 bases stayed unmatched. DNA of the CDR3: TGTGCCAGTACGGGACAGTCCCATAACTATGGCTACACCTTC. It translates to CASTGQSHNYGYTF.

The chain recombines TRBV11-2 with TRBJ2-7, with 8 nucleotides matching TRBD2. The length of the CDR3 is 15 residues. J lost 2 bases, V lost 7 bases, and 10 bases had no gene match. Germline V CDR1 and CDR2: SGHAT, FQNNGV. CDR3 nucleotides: TGTGCCAGCACCCAAGGACCAGCGGGGGCCTACGAGCAGTACTTC. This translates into CASTQGPAGAYEQYF. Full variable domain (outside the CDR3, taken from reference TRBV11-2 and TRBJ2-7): EAGVAQSPRYKIIEKRQSVAFWCNPISGHATLYWYQQILGQGPKLLIQFQNNGVVDDSQLPKDRFSAERLKGVDSTLKIQPAKLEDSAVYLCASTQGPAGAYEQYFGPGTRLTVT.

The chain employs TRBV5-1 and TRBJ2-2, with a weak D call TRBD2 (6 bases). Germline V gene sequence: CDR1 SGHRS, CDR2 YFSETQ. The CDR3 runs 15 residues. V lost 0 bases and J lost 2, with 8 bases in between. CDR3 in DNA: TGCGCCAGCAGCTTGGGTAGCGGAAACACCGGGGAGCTGTTTTTT. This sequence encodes CASSLGSGNTGELFF.

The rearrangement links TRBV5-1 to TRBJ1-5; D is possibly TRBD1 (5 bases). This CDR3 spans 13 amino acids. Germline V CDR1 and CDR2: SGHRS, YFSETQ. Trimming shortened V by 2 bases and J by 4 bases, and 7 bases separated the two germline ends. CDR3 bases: TGCGCCAGCAGCTTCGGACAAAATCAGCCCCAGCATTTT. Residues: CASSFGQNQPQHF.

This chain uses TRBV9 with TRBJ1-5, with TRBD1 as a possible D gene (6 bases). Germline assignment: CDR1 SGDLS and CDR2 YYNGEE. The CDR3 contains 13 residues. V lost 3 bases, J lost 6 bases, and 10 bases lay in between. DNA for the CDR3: TGTGCCAGCAGCGGGGGGCAGGCTCAGCCCCAGCATTTT. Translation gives CASSGGQAQPQHF.

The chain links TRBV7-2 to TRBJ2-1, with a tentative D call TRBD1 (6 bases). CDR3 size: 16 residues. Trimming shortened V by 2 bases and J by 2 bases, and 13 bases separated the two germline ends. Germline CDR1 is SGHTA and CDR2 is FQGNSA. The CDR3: CASSLQPGAAYNEQFF. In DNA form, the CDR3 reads TGTGCCAGCAGCTTACAGCCAGGGGCTGCCTACAATGAGCAGTTCTTC.

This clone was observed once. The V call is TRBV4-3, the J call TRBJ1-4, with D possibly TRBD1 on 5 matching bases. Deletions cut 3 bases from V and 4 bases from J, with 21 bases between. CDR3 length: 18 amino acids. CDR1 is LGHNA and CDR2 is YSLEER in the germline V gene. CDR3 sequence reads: CASSHASDRIRFNEKLFF. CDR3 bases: TGCGCCAGCAGCCATGCCAGCGACAGAATTCGTTTTAATGAAAAACTGTTTTTT.

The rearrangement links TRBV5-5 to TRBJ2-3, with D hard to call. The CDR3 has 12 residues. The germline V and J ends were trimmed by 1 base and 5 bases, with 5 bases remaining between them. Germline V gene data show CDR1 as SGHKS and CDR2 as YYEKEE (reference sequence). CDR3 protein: CASSLFVDTQYF. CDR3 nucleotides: TGTGCCAGCAGCTTGTTCGTAGATACGCAGTATTTT.

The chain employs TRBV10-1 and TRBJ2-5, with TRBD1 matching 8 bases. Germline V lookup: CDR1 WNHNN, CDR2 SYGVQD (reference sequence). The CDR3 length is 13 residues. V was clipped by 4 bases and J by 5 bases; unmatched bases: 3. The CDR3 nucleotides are TGCGCCAGCAGTGGGACAGGGTTGGAGACCCAGTACTTC. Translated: CASSGTGLETQYF.

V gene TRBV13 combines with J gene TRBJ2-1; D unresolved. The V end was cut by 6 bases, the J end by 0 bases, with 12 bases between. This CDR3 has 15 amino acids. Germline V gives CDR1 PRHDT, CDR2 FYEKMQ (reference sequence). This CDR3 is CASSPDTSSYNEQFF. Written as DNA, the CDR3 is TGTGCCAGCAGTCCAGACACAAGCTCCTACAATGAGCAGTTCTTC.

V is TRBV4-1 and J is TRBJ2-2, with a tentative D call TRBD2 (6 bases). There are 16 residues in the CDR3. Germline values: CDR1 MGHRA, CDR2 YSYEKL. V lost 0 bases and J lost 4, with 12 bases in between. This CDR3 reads CASSQDRGIGTGELFF. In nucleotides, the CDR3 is TGCGCCAGCAGCCAAGATCGGGGGATCGGCACCGGGGAGCTGTTTTTT.

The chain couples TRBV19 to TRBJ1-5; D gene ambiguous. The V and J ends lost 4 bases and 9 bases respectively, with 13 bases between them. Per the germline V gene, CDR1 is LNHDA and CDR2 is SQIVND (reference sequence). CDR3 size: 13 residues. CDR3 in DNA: TGTGCCAGTAGTACAGATTTTTCTACGCCCCAGCATTTT. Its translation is CASSTDFSTPQHF.

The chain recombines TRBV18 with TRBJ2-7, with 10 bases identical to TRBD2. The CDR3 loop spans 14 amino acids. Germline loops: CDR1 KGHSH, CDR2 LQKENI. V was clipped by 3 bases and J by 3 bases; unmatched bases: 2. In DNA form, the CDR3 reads TGTGCCAGCTCACCTAGCGGGGGGAACTACGAGCAGTACTTC. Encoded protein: CASSPSGGNYEQYF.

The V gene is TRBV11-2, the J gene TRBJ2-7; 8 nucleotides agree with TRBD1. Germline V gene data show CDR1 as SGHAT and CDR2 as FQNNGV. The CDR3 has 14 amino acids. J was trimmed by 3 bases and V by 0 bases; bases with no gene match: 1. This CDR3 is CASSLDDRGYEQYV. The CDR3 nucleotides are TGTGCCAGCAGCTTAGACGACAGGGGCTACGAGCAGTACGTC.

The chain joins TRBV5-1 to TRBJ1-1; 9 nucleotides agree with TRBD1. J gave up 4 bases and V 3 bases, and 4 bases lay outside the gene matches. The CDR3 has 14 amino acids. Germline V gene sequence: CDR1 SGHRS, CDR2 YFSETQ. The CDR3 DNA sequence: TGCGCCAGCAGCTCTAAGACAGGGGGCACTGAAGCTTTCTTT. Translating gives CASSSKTGGTEAFF.

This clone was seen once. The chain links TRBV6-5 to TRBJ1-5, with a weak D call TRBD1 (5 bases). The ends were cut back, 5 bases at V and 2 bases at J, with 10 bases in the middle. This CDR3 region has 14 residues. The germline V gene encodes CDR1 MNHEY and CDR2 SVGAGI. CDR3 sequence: CASSLRVGNQPQHF. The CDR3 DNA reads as TGTGCCAGCAGTCTCAGGGTTGGCAATCAGCCCCAGCATTTT.